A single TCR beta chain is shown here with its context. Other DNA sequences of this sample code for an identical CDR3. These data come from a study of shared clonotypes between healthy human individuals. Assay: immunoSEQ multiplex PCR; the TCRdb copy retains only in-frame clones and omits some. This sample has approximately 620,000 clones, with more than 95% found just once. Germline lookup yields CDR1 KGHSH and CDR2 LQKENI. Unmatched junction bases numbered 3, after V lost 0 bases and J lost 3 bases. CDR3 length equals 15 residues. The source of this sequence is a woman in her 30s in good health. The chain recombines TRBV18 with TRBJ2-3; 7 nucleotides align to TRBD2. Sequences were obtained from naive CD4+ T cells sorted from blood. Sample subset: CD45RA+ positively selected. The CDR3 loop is CASSPPGLPTDTQYF. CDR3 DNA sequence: TGTGCCAGCTCACCACCGGGACTACCTACAGATACGCAGTATTTT. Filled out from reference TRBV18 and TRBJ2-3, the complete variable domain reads NAGVMQNPRHLVRRRGQEARLRCSPMKGHSHVYWYRQLPEEGLKFMVYLQKENIIDESGMPKERFSAEFPKEGPSILRIQQVVRGDSAAYFCASSPPGLPTDTQYFGPGTRLTVL.